The present T cell receptor (beta chain) was sequenced within a study of OX40 agonist ivuxolimab in advanced cancers. For context, the study as a whole: Ivuxolimab, which targeted the costimulatory receptor OX40 (CD134), was an agonistic, fully human IgG2 monoclonal antibody. Intravenous ivuxolimab was administered to patients every 2 weeks at six dose levels: 0.01, 0.1, 0.3, 1.5, 3 and 10 mg/kg. Among the roughly 50 dose-escalation patients, about 20 had hepatocellular carcinoma, 15 melanoma, 9 renal cell carcinoma and 9 head and neck cancer. A male proportion of almost 85% and a mean age of approximately 62 years, ranging from 23 to 79, were recorded for the dose-escalation cohort. Patients were allowed to have had prior anti-PD-1, anti-PD-L1 or anti-CTLA-4 therapy, and approximately 39% of the dose-escalation patients had been treated with checkpoint inhibitors. Partial responses occurred in three dose-escalation patients, of whom one had hepatocellular carcinoma and two had cutaneous melanoma. The point of sequencing TCRbeta in the periphery was to test whether ivuxolimab changed TCR sequence diversity and drove clonal T-cell expansion. The monotherapy dose-escalation portion (N ≈ 50 patients) of the phase I ivuxolimab trial is reported in the paper.

Regarding this clone: This clone's antigen is unknown. Base qualities were left out, and no much larger clone turns up one base away.

The trial excluded patients who had a history of autoimmune disease or were on systemic immunosuppression. Peripheral blood for TCR sequencing was collected from all dose cohorts at baseline, on cycle 4 day 1, and on cycle 7 day 1. Samples were obtained from an open-label, multicenter, first-in-human phase I dose-escalation trial of ivuxolimab. Adults with locally advanced or metastatic head and neck squamous cell, hepatocellular, melanoma or renal cell carcinoma were enrolled in the trial. Before TCR sequencing, CD4+ and CD8+ T cells were separately sorted from peripheral blood. To sequence the TCRbeta CDR3 region, genomic DNA was isolated from the sorted cells. TCRbeta CDR3 regions were sequenced using the immunoSEQ Assay. The immuneACCESS repertoire file appears here via TCRdb, limited to in-frame rearrangements. These files lack a portion of the clones; in checked studies, under half of the deficit traces to unresolved V genes, and the cause of the others is not known. Counted in this sample were around 84,000 clones; 65% to 85% of them appeared once. About 7% of the sample lies in the top ten.

The study at large found these results: The antigen specificity of the peripheral T cells that underwent clonal expansion was not determined. At doses of 0.1 to 3.0 mg/kg, clonal expansion of both CD4+ and CD8+ T cells in blood was seen between baseline and week 6. In the 0.1-3.0 mg/kg groups, partial responders had among the lowest normalized peripheral clonal expansion, particularly in CD8+ T cells. After ivuxolimab, expanded clones were on average more numerous among CD8+ T cells than among CD4+ T cells. Low levels of normalized T-cell clonal expansion were also seen in some patients who did not respond.

The CDR3 starts with the cysteine, ends with the phenylalanine, and has 20 residues. Left in the record is the CDR3 DNA by itself, 60 bases read in frame from the first base. Relative to germline, V is missing 2 bases and J is missing 1 base, with 12 bases of the junction outside any gene match. The germline V gene specifies KGHSH as CDR1 and LQKENI as CDR2. The rearranged segments are TRBV18 and TRBJ2-6, with 9 bases matching TRBD1. Sequenced here: CD4+ or CD8+ T cells sorted from blood, sampled in a trial of the OX40 agonist ivuxolimab. This clonotype originated in an adult with an advanced solid tumor such as melanoma, head and neck, liver or kidney cancer. The CDR3 region reads CASSPFVTGGSVSGANVLTF. DNA sequence: TGTGCCAGCTCACCATTCGTGACAGGGGGATCCGTATCTGGGGCCAACGTCCTGACTTTC.